This record looks at one T cell receptor (beta chain) sequence and its context. Its antigen is as yet unknown. The source of the sample is a study of cytomegalovirus exposure and HLA in healthy donors. Everyone who donated was a healthy bone marrow donor. Germline V lookup: CDR1 SGHNT, CDR2 YENEEA. The CDR3 is made up of 17 amino acids. J gave up 1 base and V 0 bases, and 5 bases lay outside the gene matches. Study findings and constraints: Accounts indicate the classifier identified cytomegalovirus status with strong specificity and sensitivity. Later work showed greater clonal expansion in HLA-associated TCR beta chains than in equally common others.

This PCR relied on a set of 60 Vbeta primers and 13 Jbeta primers. The method was immunoSEQ multiplex PCR; TCRdb's version includes in-frame clones alone and lacks a portion of them. The top ten clones hold 4% to 5.5% of a sample with 150,000 to 200,000 clones, approximately 82% of them seen once. The clonotype originates from a male donor in good health and CMV-seronegative. Sequenced material: PBMCs. The chain combines TRBV11-3 with TRBJ1-1, with 10 bases that match TRBD1. The CDR3 here is CASSLDGTGEPNTEAFF. In DNA, the CDR3 is TGTGCCAGCAGCTTAGATGGGACAGGGGAGCCGAACACTGAAGCTTTCTTT.